Listed below are T cell receptor beta chains from one sample, sequenced in a study of blood T cell repertoires in COVID-19. The repertoire was sequenced with immunoSEQ multiplex PCR; TCRdb's copy has only in-frame clones and lacks some. The data contain under 200,000 clones, about 86% of them singletons. Material for sequencing was peripheral blood. Receptors were obtained from a woman between 65 and 79 years old with COVID-19, enrolled during active disease. The CDR3 runs from the conserved cysteine through the conserved F or W. Each record gives: V gene, J gene, clone size, D gene, CDR3 protein, CDR3 DNA. D genes are given only for firm matches. Size tells how often a clone was seen (once, few, many) or the class of an expanded clone, and some rows leave it out.

v_gene: TRBV2
j_gene: TRBJ1-4
abundance: -
d_gene: -
CDR3aa: CASSEGGLQNEKLFF
CDR3nt: TGTGCCAGCAGTGAGGGGGGGCTCCAGAACGAAAAACTGTTTTTT

v_gene: TRBV27
j_gene: TRBJ2-7
abundance: -
d_gene: TRBD1
CDR3aa: CASSLYRGHEQYF
CDR3nt: TGTGCCAGCAGTTTATACAGGGGCCACGAGCAGTACTTC

v_gene: TRBV6-5
j_gene: TRBJ2-7
abundance: -
d_gene: TRBD1
CDR3aa: CASRGTVPYEQYF
CDR3nt: TGTGCCAGCAGGGGGACAGTTCCCTACGAGCAGTACTTC

v_gene: TRBV2
j_gene: TRBJ2-7
abundance: -
d_gene: TRBD2
CDR3aa: CASTGTNAYEQYF
CDR3nt: TGTGCCAGTACCGGGACTAACGCCTACGAGCAGTACTTC

v_gene: TRBV7-9
j_gene: TRBJ1-5
abundance: once
d_gene: -
CDR3aa: CASTQADQPQHF
CDR3nt: TGTGCCAGCACACAGGCTGATCAGCCCCAGCATTTT

v_gene: TRBV27
j_gene: TRBJ1-2
abundance: -
d_gene: -
CDR3aa: CASSPDRGYGYTF
CDR3nt: TGTGCCAGCAGTCCCGACAGAGGCTATGGCTACACCTTC

v_gene: TRBV6-1
j_gene: TRBJ1-5
abundance: -
d_gene: -
CDR3aa: CASSEYPGGNQPQHF
CDR3nt: TGTGCCAGCAGTGAATATCCAGGGGGCAATCAGCCCCAGCATTTT

v_gene: TRBV2
j_gene: TRBJ2-1
abundance: -
d_gene: -
CDR3aa: CATQESSYNEQFF
CDR3nt: TGTGCCACCCAAGAGAGCTCCTACAATGAGCAGTTCTTC

v_gene: TRBV7-2
j_gene: TRBJ2-1
abundance: -
d_gene: -
CDR3aa: CASSQGPGDGYEQFF
CDR3nt: TGTGCCAGCAGCCAAGGACCAGGGGATGGATATGAGCAGTTCTTC

v_gene: TRBV28
j_gene: TRBJ1-5
abundance: -
d_gene: -
CDR3aa: CASSPPLLGGGGQPQHF
CDR3nt: TGTGCCAGCAGCCCTCCCCTTCTGGGGGGGGGTGGTCAGCCCCAGCATTTT

v_gene: TRBV7-8
j_gene: TRBJ1-1
abundance: -
d_gene: -
CDR3aa: CASSLSGDTEAFF
CDR3nt: TGTGCCAGCAGCTTATCAGGGGATACTGAAGCTTTCTTT

v_gene: TRBV28
j_gene: TRBJ1-6
abundance: -
d_gene: -
CDR3aa: CASTGDYNSPLHF
CDR3nt: TGTGCCAGCACCGGAGATTATAATTCACCCCTCCACTTT

v_gene: TRBV18
j_gene: TRBJ1-3
abundance: -
d_gene: TRBD1
CDR3aa: CASSPGTGLRNTIYF
CDR3nt: TGTGCCAGCTCACCCGGGACAGGGCTGAGAAACACCATATATTTT

v_gene: TRBV4-1
j_gene: TRBJ1-2
abundance: -
d_gene: -
CDR3aa: CASSLSQGNYGYTF
CDR3nt: TGCGCCAGCAGCCTTTCGCAGGGGAACTATGGCTACACCTTC

v_gene: TRBV6-5
j_gene: TRBJ2-1
abundance: once
d_gene: TRBD2
CDR3aa: CASSYSSGGYNEQFF
CDR3nt: TGTGCCAGCAGTTACTCTTCGGGGGGCTACAATGAGCAGTTCTTC

v_gene: TRBV6-5
j_gene: TRBJ1-6
abundance: -
d_gene: -
CDR3aa: CASSTGFHNSPLHF
CDR3nt: TGTGCCAGCAGTACAGGGTTCCATAATTCACCCCTCCACTTT

v_gene: TRBV19
j_gene: TRBJ1-4
abundance: once
d_gene: TRBD1
CDR3aa: CASRPGTEKNEKLFF
CDR3nt: TGTGCCAGTAGGCCCGGGACAGAGAAAAATGAAAAACTGTTTTTT

v_gene: TRBV5-1
j_gene: TRBJ1-1
abundance: -
d_gene: -
CDR3aa: CASSLIESREAFF
CDR3nt: TGCGCCAGCAGCTTGATTGAGTCACGGGAAGCTTTCTTT

v_gene: TRBV27
j_gene: TRBJ2-3
abundance: -
d_gene: TRBD2
CDR3aa: CASSGIAGYTDTQYF
CDR3nt: TGTGCCAGCAGCGGGATAGCGGGTTACACAGATACGCAGTATTTT

v_gene: TRBV6-6
j_gene: TRBJ1-6
abundance: -
d_gene: TRBD1
CDR3aa: CASSYSTGNSPLHF
CDR3nt: TGTGCCAGCAGTTACTCGACAGGGAATTCACCCCTCCACTTT

v_gene: TRBV6-6
j_gene: TRBJ1-2
abundance: -
d_gene: TRBD1
CDR3aa: CASSPPGTDTTILNYGYTF
CDR3nt: TGTGCCAGCAGTCCTCCCGGGACAGACACGACTATACTTAACTATGGCTACACCTTC

v_gene: TRBV9
j_gene: TRBJ1-3
abundance: -
d_gene: TRBD1
CDR3aa: CASSVALLDRELASGNTIYF
CDR3nt: TGTGCCAGCAGCGTAGCCCTACTGGACAGGGAATTGGCCTCTGGAAACACCATATATTTT

v_gene: TRBV5-5
j_gene: TRBJ1-3
abundance: once
d_gene: -
CDR3aa: CASTQASSGNTIYF
CDR3nt: TGTGCCAGCACACAGGCGAGCTCTGGAAACACCATATATTTT

v_gene: TRBV3-1/TRBV3-2
j_gene: TRBJ1-5
abundance: -
d_gene: -
CDR3aa: CASSQGSGSNQPQHF
CDR3nt: TGTGCCAGCAGCCAAGGGTCCGGTAGCAATCAGCCCCAGCATTTT

v_gene: TRBV2
j_gene: TRBJ1-3
abundance: once
d_gene: -
CDR3aa: CASSKGVNSGNTIYF
CDR3nt: TGTGCCAGTTCAAAAGGGGTAAACTCTGGAAACACCATATATTTT

v_gene: TRBV14
j_gene: TRBJ2-7
abundance: -
d_gene: -
CDR3aa: CASSQSGQSYEQYF
CDR3nt: TGTGCCAGCAGCCAATCCGGACAATCCTACGAGCAGTACTTC

v_gene: TRBV28
j_gene: TRBJ1-2
abundance: few
d_gene: TRBD1
CDR3aa: CASSPYGQGIYGYTF
CDR3nt: TGTGCCAGCAGTCCTTACGGACAGGGCATCTATGGCTACACCTTC

v_gene: TRBV5-4
j_gene: TRBJ1-3
abundance: few
d_gene: -
CDR3aa: CASSFTTGNTIYF
CDR3nt: TGTGCCAGCAGCTTCACGACAGGAAACACCATATATTTT

v_gene: TRBV3-1/TRBV3-2
j_gene: TRBJ1-6
abundance: -
d_gene: -
CDR3aa: CASSQEWGDSPLHF
CDR3nt: TGTGCCAGCAGCCAAGAGTGGGGAGACTCACCCCTCCACTTT

v_gene: TRBV5-4
j_gene: TRBJ1-3
abundance: -
d_gene: TRBD1
CDR3aa: CASSQGTGFISGNTIYF
CDR3nt: TGTGCCAGCAGCCAGGGGACAGGGTTCATCTCTGGAAACACCATATATTTT

v_gene: TRBV11-3
j_gene: TRBJ2-1
abundance: -
d_gene: TRBD2
CDR3aa: CASSGGAGGLRDEQFF
CDR3nt: TGTGCCAGCAGCGGGGGAGCGGGGGGGCTAAGGGATGAGCAGTTCTTC

v_gene: TRBV5-1
j_gene: TRBJ1-1
abundance: once
d_gene: TRBD1
CDR3aa: CASRTGWTTEAFF
CDR3nt: TGCGCCAGCAGGACAGGGTGGACCACTGAAGCTTTCTTT

v_gene: TRBV7-9
j_gene: TRBJ2-7
abundance: -
d_gene: -
CDR3aa: CASSLSGLAYEQYF
CDR3nt: TGTGCCAGCAGCTTATCAGGGCTCGCCTACGAGCAGTACTTC

v_gene: TRBV30
j_gene: TRBJ2-1
abundance: -
d_gene: TRBD2
CDR3aa: CAWSVRGAYYNEQFF
CDR3nt: TGTGCCTGGAGTGTGCGGGGGGCCTACTACAATGAGCAGTTCTTC

v_gene: TRBV6-5
j_gene: TRBJ1-5
abundance: -
d_gene: -
CDR3aa: CASRLDNYSNQPQHF
CDR3nt: TGTGCCAGCAGACTAGATAACTATAGCAATCAGCCCCAGCATTTT

v_gene: TRBV28
j_gene: TRBJ2-3
abundance: -
d_gene: TRBD1
CDR3aa: CASSFPSRGQGYADTQYF
CDR3nt: TGTGCCAGCAGTTTCCCCAGCCGAGGACAGGGCTACGCAGATACGCAGTATTTT

v_gene: TRBV11-2
j_gene: TRBJ1-1
abundance: -
d_gene: -
CDR3aa: CASSTGSNMNTEAFF
CDR3nt: TGTGCCAGCAGCACCGGGAGTAACATGAACACTGAAGCTTTCTTT

v_gene: TRBV5-1
j_gene: TRBJ1-3
abundance: -
d_gene: TRBD1
CDR3aa: CASSLRPRDRDRDSGNTIYF
CDR3nt: TGCGCCAGCAGCCTCCGCCCCCGGGACAGAGATAGAGACTCTGGAAACACCATATATTTT

v_gene: TRBV2
j_gene: TRBJ1-2
abundance: -
d_gene: TRBD1
CDR3aa: CASSGDRAAYGYTF
CDR3nt: TGTGCCAGCAGTGGTGACAGGGCCGCCTATGGCTACACCTTC

v_gene: TRBV25-1
j_gene: TRBJ2-6
abundance: -
d_gene: TRBD1
CDR3aa: CASSRTGPKGANVLTF
CDR3nt: TGTGCCAGCTCCCGGACAGGGCCGAAGGGGGCCAACGTCCTGACTTTC

v_gene: TRBV6-5
j_gene: TRBJ2-7
abundance: -
d_gene: -
CDR3aa: CASSYARRVAYEQYF
CDR3nt: TGTGCCAGCAGTTACGCCCGGAGGGTAGCCTACGAGCAGTACTTC

v_gene: TRBV7-9
j_gene: TRBJ1-1
abundance: once
d_gene: -
CDR3aa: CASSLEAGTEAFF
CDR3nt: TGTGCCAGCAGCTTAGAGGCGGGGACTGAAGCTTTCTTT

v_gene: TRBV5-1
j_gene: TRBJ2-5
abundance: -
d_gene: -
CDR3aa: CASSLRGETQYF
CDR3nt: TGCGCCAGCAGCCTCCGGGGAGAGACCCAGTACTTC

v_gene: TRBV2
j_gene: TRBJ1-2
abundance: -
d_gene: TRBD1
CDR3aa: CASIGTGVVYGYTF
CDR3nt: TGTGCCAGCATCGGGACAGGGGTTGTTTATGGCTACACCTTC

v_gene: TRBV29-1
j_gene: TRBJ2-3
abundance: -
d_gene: -
CDR3aa: CSVAAGATDTQYF
CDR3nt: TGCAGCGTTGCGGCGGGGGCCACAGATACGCAGTATTTT

v_gene: TRBV21-1
j_gene: TRBJ1-2
abundance: -
d_gene: -
CDR3aa: CASSKDGGRGGGLGNYGYTF
CDR3nt: TGTGCCAGCAGCAAAGATGGGGGAAGAGGCGGAGGGTTGGGGAACTATGGCTACACCTTC

v_gene: TRBV3-1/TRBV3-2
j_gene: TRBJ2-5
abundance: -
d_gene: -
CDR3aa: CASSGGALGVQYF
CDR3nt: TGTGCCAGCAGCGGGGGGGCCCTCGGGGTCCAGTACTTC

v_gene: TRBV6-1
j_gene: TRBJ1-3
abundance: once
d_gene: -
CDR3aa: CASSESLIQSFGNTIYF
CDR3nt: TGTGCCAGCAGTGAATCGCTCATACAGAGCTTTGGAAACACCATATATTTT

v_gene: TRBV18
j_gene: TRBJ1-4
abundance: -
d_gene: -
CDR3aa: CASSPKLTETNEKLFF
CDR3nt: TGTGCCAGCTCACCTAAACTGACAGAAACTAATGAAAAACTGTTTTTT

v_gene: TRBV28
j_gene: TRBJ2-3
abundance: few
d_gene: TRBD2
CDR3aa: CASSWGGLNRLLDTQYF
CDR3nt: TGTGCCAGCAGCTGGGGGGGACTCAACCGTCTTCTGGATACGCAGTATTTT

v_gene: TRBV9
j_gene: TRBJ2-5
abundance: -
d_gene: TRBD2
CDR3aa: CASSVGIAGLETQYF
CDR3nt: TGTGCCAGCAGCGTGGGCATAGCGGGGTTAGAGACCCAGTACTTC

v_gene: TRBV30
j_gene: TRBJ1-1
abundance: few
d_gene: -
CDR3aa: CAWSSQGNVLNTEAFF
CDR3nt: TGTGCCTGGAGCAGTCAGGGGAACGTACTGAACACTGAAGCTTTCTTT

v_gene: TRBV30
j_gene: TRBJ1-5
abundance: -
d_gene: -
CDR3aa: CAWSVSVSNQPQHF
CDR3nt: TGTGCCTGGAGTGTTTCTGTTAGCAATCAGCCCCAGCATTTT

v_gene: TRBV6-1
j_gene: TRBJ2-1
abundance: -
d_gene: -
CDR3aa: CASSVVGAQGSGEQFF
CDR3nt: TGTGCCAGCAGTGTGGTAGGGGCGCAAGGTTCGGGTGAGCAGTTCTTC

v_gene: TRBV10-3
j_gene: TRBJ2-2
abundance: -
d_gene: -
CDR3aa: CATRGLPSGELFF
CDR3nt: TGTGCCACCCGGGGATTGCCGTCCGGGGAGCTGTTTTTT